A selection of T cell receptor beta chains follows, all from one sample in a study of cytomegalovirus exposure and HLA in healthy donors. Produced via immunoSEQ multiplex PCR; TCRdb's table is partial and in-frame only. Here the sample table reports some 120,000 clones. Sequences were obtained from PBMCs. Every receptor here comes from a middle-aged man in good health and CMV-seropositive. Both conserved end residues are trimmed from each CDR3.

cdr3_aa: ASPSTGQRESTEQF; j_call: TRBJ2-1; v_call: TRBV11-2
cdr3_aa: SVEDRARGTYEQY; j_call: -; v_call: TRBV29-1
cdr3_aa: ASRVGGERNQPQH; j_call: TRBJ1-5; v_call: TRBV2
cdr3_aa: ASSGRTGSNTEAF; j_call: TRBJ1-1; v_call: TRBV9
cdr3_aa: ASSFTGRHDNEQF; j_call: TRBJ2-1; v_call: TRBV11-1
cdr3_aa: ATSREGPGELF; j_call: TRBJ2-2; v_call: TRBV15
cdr3_aa: ASSSLGRVNGYT; j_call: TRBJ1-2; v_call: TRBV5-4
cdr3_aa: ASSLAQGGGGNTIY; j_call: TRBJ1-3; v_call: TRBV7-9
cdr3_aa: ASSQDRNQPQH; j_call: TRBJ1-5; v_call: TRBV5-5
cdr3_aa: AISLTGDSNQPQH; j_call: TRBJ1-5; v_call: TRBV10-3
cdr3_aa: SVHDWTSALQETQY; j_call: TRBJ2-5; v_call: TRBV29-1
cdr3_aa: ATSRSKGRTDTQY; j_call: TRBJ2-3; v_call: TRBV15
cdr3_aa: ASQQRSSYNEQF; j_call: TRBJ2-1; v_call: TRBV6-1
cdr3_aa: ATSIGRGTGSYEQY; j_call: TRBJ2-7; v_call: TRBV15
cdr3_aa: ASSWGGRTSNEQF; j_call: TRBJ2-1; v_call: TRBV5-1
cdr3_aa: ASSLDGTGYNEQF; j_call: TRBJ2-1; v_call: TRBV5-1
cdr3_aa: ASSLVGGTNNEQF; j_call: TRBJ2-1; v_call: TRBV5-4